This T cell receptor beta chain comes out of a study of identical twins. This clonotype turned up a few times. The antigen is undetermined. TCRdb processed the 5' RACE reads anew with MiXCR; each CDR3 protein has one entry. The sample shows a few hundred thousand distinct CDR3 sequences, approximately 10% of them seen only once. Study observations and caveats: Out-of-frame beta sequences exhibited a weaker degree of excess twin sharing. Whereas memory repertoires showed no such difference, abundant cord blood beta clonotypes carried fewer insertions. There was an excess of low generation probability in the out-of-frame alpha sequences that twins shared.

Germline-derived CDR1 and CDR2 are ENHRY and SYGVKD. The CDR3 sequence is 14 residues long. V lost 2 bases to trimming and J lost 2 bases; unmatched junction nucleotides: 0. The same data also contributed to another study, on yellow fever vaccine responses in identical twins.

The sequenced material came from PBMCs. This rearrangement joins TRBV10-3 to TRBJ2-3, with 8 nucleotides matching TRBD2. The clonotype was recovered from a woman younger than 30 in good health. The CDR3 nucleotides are TGTGCCATCAGTGAGGGACTAGCCACAGATACGCAGTATTTT. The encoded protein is CAISEGLATDTQYF.